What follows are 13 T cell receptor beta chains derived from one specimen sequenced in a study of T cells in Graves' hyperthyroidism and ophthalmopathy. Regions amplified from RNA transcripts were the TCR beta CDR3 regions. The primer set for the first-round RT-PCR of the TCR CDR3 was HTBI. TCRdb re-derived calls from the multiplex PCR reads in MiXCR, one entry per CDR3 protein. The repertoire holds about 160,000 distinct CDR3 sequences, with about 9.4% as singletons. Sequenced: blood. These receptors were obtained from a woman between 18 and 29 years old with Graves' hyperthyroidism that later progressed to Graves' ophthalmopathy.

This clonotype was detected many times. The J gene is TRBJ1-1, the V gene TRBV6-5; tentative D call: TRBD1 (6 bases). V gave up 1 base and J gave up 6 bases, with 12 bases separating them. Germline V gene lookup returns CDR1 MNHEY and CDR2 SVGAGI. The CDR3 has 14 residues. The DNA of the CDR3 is TGTGCCAGCAGTTACTTAGTAACAGGGCCTGAAGCTTTCTTT. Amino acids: CASSYLVTGPEAFF.

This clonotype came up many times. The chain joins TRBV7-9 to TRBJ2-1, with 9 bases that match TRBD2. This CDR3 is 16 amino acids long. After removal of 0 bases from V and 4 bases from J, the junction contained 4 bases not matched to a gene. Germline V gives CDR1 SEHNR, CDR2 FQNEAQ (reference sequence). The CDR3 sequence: CASSLATLAGYNEQFF. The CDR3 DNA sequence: TGTGCCAGCAGCTTAGCCACCCTAGCGGGATACAATGAGCAGTTCTTC. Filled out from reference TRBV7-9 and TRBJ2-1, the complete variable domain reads DTGVSQNPRHKITKRGQNVTFRCDPISEHNRLYWYRQTLGQGPEFLTYFQNEAQLEKSRLLSDRFSAERPKGSFSTLEIQRTEQGDSAMYLCASSLATLAGYNEQFFGPGTRLTVL.

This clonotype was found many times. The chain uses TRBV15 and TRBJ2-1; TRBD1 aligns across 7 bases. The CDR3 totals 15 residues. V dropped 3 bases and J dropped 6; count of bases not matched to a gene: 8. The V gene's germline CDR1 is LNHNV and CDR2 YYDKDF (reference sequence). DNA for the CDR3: TGTGCCACCAGCAGTAACAGGGGTTCGAGCAATGAGCAGTTCTTC. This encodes CATSSNRGSSNEQFF.

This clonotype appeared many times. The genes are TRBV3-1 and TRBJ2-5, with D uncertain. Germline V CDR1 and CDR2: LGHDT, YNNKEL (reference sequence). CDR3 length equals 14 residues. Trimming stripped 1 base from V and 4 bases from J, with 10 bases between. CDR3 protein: CASSQVQRRETQYF. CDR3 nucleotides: TGTGCCAGCAGCCAAGTGCAGCGTAGAGAGACCCAGTACTTC.

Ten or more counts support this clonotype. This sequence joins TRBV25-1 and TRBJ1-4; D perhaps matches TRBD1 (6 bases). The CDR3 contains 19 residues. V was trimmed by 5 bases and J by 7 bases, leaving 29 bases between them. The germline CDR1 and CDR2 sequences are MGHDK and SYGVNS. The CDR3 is CASSPSGGRFVQISEKLFF. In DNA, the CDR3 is TGTGCCAGCAGTCCGTCCGGGGGGCGGTTTGTCCAAATAAGTGAAAAACTGTTTTTT.

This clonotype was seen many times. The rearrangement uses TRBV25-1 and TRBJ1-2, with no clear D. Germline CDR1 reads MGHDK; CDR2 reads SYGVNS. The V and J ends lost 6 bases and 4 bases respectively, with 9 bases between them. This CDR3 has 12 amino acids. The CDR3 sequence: CASRKDGYGYTF. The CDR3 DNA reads TGTGCCAGCAGGAAGGACGGCTATGGCTACACCTTC.

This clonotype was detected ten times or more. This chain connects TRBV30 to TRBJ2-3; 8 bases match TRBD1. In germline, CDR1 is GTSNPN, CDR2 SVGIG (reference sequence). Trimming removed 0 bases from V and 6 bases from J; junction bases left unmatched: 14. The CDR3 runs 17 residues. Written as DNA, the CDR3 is TGTGCCTGGAGTGTAGCGTCGTACGGACAGGGCTCGGATACGCAGTATTTT. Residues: CAWSVASYGQGSDTQYF.

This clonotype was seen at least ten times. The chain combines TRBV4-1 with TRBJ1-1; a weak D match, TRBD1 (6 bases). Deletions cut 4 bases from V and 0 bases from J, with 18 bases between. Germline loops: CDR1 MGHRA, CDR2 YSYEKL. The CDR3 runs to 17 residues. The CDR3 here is CASSRRLGASMNTEAFF. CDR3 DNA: TGCGCCAGCAGCCGTAGGTTGGGGGCTTCGATGAACACTGAAGCTTTCTTT.

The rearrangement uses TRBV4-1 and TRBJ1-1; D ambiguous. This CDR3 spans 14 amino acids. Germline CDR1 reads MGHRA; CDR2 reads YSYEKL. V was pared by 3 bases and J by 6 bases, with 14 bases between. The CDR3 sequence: CASSQTDSYSEAFF. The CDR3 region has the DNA TGCGCCAGCAGCCAGACTGATTCCTATTCTGAAGCTTTCTTT.

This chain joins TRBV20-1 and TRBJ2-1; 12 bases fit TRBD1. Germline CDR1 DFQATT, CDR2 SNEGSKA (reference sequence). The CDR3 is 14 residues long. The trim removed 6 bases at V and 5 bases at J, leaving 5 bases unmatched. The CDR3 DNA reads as TGCAGTGCCCGGGGGACAGGGGGCCACAATGAGCAGTTCTTC. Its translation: CSARGTGGHNEQFF.

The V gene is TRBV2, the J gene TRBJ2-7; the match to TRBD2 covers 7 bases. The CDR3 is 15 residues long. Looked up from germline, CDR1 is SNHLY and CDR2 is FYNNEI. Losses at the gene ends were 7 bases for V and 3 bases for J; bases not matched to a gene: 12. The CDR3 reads CASTSWGGYNYEQYF. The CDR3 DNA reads TGTGCCAGCACATCGTGGGGGGGGTACAACTACGAGCAGTACTTC.

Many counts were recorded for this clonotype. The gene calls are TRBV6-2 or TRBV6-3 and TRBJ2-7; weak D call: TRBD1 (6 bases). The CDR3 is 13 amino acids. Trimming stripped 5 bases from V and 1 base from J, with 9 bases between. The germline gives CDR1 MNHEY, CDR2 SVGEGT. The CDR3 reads CASSHRVSYEQYF. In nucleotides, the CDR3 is TGTGCCAGCAGTCACAGGGTATCCTACGAGCAGTACTTC.

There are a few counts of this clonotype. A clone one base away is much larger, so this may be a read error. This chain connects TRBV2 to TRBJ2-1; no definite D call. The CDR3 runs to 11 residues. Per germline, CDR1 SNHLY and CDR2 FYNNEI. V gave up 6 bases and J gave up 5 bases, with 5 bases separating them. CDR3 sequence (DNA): TGTGCCAGCAGGGGGAACAATGAGCAGTTCTTC. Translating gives CASRGNNEQFF.